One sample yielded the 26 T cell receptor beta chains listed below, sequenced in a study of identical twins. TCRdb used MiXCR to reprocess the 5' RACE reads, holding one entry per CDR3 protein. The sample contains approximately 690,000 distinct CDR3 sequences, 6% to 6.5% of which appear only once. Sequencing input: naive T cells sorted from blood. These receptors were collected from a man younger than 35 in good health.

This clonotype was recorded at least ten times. The CDR3 coding sequence is TGTGCCAGCAGCCCCTCACGACAGGGGGCTCTCAATCAGCCCCAGCATTTT. It translates to CASSPSRQGALNQPQHF. V gene TRBV7-2 combines with J gene TRBJ1-5; 10 bases are shared with TRBD1. The CDR3 covers 17 residues. Trimming removed 5 bases from V and 3 bases from J; junction bases left unmatched: 10. CDR1 and CDR2 (germline): SGHTA, FQGNSA.

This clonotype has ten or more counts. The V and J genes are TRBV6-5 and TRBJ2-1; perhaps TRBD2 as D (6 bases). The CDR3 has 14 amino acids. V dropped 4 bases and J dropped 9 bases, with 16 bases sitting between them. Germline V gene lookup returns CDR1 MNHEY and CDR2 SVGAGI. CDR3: CASSWPGSGGEQFF. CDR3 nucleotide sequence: TGTGCCAGCAGTTGGCCAGGTAGCGGAGGTGAGCAGTTCTTC.

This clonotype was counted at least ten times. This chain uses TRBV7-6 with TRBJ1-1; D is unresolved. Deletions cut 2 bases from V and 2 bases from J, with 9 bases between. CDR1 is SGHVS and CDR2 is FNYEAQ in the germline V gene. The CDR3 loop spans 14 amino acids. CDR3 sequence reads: CASSLIGSNTEAFF. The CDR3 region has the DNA TGTGCCAGCAGCTTAATCGGTAGTAACACTGAAGCTTTCTTT.

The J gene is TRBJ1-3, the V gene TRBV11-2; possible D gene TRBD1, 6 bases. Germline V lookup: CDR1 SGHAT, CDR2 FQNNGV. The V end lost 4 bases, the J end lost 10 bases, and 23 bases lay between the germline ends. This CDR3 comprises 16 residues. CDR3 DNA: TGTGCCAGCAGCTCAACCTCATTGGGAACAAGGGGGACCATATATTTT. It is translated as CASSSTSLGTRGTIYF.

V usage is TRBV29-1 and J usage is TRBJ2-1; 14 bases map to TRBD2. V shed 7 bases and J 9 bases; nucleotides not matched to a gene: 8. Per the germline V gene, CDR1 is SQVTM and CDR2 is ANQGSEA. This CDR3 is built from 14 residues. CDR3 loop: CSASGTSGSIEQFF. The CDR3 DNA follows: TGCAGCGCATCCGGGACTAGCGGGAGTATTGAGCAGTTCTTC.

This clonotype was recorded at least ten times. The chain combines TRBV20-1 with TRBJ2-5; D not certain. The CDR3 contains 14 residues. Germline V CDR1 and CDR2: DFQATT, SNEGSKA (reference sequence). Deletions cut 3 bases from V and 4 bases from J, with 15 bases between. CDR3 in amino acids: CSASRPEGRETQYF. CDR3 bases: TGCAGTGCTAGCCGCCCGGAAGGGCGAGAGACCCAGTACTTC.

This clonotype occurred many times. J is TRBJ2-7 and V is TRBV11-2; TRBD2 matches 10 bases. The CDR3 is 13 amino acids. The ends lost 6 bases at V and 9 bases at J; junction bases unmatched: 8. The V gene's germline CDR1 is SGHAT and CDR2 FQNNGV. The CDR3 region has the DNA TGTGCCAGCAGACTAGCGGGGAATCCGACGCAGTACGTC. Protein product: CASRLAGNPTQYV.

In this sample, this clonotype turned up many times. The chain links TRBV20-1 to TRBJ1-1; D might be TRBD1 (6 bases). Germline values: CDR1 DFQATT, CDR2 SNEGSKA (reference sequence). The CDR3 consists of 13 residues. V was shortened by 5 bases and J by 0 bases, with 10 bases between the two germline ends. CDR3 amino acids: CSAGGQLNTEAFF. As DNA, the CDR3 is TGCAGTGCTGGAGGACAGTTGAACACTGAAGCTTTCTTT.

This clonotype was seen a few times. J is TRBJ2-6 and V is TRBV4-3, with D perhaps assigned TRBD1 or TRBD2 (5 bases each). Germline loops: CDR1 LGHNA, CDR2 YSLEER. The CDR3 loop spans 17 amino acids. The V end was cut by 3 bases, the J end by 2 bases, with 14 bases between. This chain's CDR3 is CASSQRGIDTGANVLTF. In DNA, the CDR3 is TGCGCCAGCAGCCAGAGGGGAATTGACACTGGGGCCAACGTCCTGACTTTC.

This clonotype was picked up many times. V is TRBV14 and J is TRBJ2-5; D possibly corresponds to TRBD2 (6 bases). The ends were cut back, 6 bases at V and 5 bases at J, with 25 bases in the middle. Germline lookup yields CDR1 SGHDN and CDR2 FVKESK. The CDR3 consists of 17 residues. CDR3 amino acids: CASSQNDYREFWETQYF. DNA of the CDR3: TGTGCCAGCAGTCAAAATGATTATCGGGAGTTTTGGGAGACCCAGTACTTC.

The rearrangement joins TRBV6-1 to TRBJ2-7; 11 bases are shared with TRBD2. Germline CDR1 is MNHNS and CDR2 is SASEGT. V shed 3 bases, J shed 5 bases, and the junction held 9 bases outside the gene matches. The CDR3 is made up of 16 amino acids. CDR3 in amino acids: CASSDSLAGVSDEQYF. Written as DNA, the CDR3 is TGTGCCAGCAGTGATTCACTAGCGGGAGTATCCGACGAGCAGTACTTC.

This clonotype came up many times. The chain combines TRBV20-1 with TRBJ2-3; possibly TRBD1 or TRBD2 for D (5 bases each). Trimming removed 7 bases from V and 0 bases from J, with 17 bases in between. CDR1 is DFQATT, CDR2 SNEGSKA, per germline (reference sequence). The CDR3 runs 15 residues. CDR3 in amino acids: CSVLSGRASTDTQYF. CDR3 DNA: TGCAGTGTCTTATCGGGACGAGCGAGCACAGATACGCAGTATTTT.

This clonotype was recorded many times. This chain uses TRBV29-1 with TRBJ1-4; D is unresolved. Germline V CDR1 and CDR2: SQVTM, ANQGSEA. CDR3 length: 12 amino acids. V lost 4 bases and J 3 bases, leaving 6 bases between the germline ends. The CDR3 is CSVGIPNEKLFF. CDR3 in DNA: TGCAGCGTTGGTATCCCTAATGAAAAACTGTTTTTT.

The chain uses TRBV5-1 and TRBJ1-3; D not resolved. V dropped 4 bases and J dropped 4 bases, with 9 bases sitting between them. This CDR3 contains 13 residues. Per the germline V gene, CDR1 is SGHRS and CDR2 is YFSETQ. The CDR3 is CASSPDGGNTIYF. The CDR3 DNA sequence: TGCGCCAGCAGCCCGGACGGAGGAAACACCATATATTTT.

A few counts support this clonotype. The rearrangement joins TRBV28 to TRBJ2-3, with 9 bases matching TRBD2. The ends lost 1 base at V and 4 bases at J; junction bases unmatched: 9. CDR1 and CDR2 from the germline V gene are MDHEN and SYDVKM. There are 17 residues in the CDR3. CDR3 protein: CASSLLRVAGGSDTQYF. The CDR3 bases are TGTGCCAGCAGTTTATTGAGAGTGGCGGGAGGGTCAGATACGCAGTATTTT.

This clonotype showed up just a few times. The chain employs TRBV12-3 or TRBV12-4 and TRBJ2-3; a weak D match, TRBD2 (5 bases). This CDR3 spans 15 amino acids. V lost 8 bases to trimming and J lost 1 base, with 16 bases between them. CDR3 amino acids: CASSTLGAGTDTQYF. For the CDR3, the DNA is TGTGCCAGCTCCACCTTAGGAGCGGGCACAGATACGCAGTATTTT.

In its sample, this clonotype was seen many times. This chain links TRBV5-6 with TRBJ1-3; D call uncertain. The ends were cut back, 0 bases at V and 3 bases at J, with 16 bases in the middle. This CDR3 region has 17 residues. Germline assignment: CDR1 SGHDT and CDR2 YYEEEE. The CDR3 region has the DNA TGTGCCAGCAGCTTGGCCGCGCGGGTGATCGGTGGAAACACCATATATTTT. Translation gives CASSLAARVIGGNTIYF.

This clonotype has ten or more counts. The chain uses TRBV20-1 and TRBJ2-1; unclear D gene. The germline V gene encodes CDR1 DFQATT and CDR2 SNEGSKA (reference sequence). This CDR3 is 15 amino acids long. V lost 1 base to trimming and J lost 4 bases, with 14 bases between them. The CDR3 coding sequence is TGCAGTGCTAGAGTACCACCGCCAATTTACAATGAGCAGTTCTTC. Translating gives CSARVPPPIYNEQFF.

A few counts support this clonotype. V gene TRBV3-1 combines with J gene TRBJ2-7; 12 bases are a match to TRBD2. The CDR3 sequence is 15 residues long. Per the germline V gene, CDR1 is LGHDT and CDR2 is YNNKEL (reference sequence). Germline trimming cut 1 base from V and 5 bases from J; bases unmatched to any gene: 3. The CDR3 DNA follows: TGTGCCAGCAGCCAAGGGACTAGCGGGACAGACGAGCAGTACTTC. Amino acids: CASSQGTSGTDEQYF.

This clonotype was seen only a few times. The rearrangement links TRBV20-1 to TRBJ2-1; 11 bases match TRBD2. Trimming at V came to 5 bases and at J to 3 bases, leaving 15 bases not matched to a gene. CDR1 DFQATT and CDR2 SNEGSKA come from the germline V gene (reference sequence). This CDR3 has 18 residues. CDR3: CSAQPGQRGTSGYNEQFF. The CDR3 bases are TGCAGTGCTCAACCGGGCCAAAGAGGGACTAGCGGCTACAATGAGCAGTTCTTC.

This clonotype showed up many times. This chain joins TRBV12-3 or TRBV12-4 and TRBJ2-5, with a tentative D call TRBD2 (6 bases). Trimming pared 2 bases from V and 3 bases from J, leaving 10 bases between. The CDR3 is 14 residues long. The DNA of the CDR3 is TGTGCCAGCAGTTTAAGTGGAGGGGAAGAGACCCAGTACTTC. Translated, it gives CASSLSGGEETQYF.

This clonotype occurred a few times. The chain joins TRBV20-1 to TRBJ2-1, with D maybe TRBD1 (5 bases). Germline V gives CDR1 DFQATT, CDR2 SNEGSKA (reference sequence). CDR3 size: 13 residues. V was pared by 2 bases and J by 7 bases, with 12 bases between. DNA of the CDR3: TGCAGTGCTAGATCGGCAGGGTGGAATGAGCAGTTCTTC. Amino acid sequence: CSARSAGWNEQFF.

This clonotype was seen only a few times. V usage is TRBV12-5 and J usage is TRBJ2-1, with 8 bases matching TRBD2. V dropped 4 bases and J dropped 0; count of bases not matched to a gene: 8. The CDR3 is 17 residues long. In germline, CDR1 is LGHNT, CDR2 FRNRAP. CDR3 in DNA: TGTGCTAGTGGTTGGCTACTTAGCGGGAACTCCTACAATGAGCAGTTCTTC. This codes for CASGWLLSGNSYNEQFF.

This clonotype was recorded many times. CDR3 region: CASSINRDNEQFF. CDR3 nucleotide sequence: TGTGCCAGCAGCATTAACAGGGACAATGAGCAGTTCTTC. The chain carries TRBV7-8 and TRBJ2-1, with D tentatively TRBD1 (6 bases). Looked up from germline, CDR1 is SGHVS and CDR2 is FQNEAQ. Trimming stripped 5 bases from V and 5 bases from J, with 10 bases between. The CDR3 is 13 residues long.

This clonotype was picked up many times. The CDR3 reads CASSLEVAGPTDTQYF. The CDR3 coding sequence is TGCGCCAGCAGCTTGGAGGTAGCGGGACCCACAGATACGCAGTATTTT. This chain joins TRBV5-1 and TRBJ2-3; 8 bases are a match to TRBD2. Germline loops: CDR1 SGHRS, CDR2 YFSETQ. The CDR3 totals 16 residues. After removal of 0 bases from V and 2 bases from J, the junction contained 5 bases not matched to a gene.

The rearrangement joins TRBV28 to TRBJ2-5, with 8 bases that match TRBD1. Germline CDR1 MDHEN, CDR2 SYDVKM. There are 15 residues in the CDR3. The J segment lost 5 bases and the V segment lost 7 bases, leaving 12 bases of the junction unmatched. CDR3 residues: CASKRIRTGSETQYF. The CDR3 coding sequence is TGTGCCAGCAAAAGAATAAGGACAGGGTCCGAGACCCAGTACTTC.